Reported below is one TCR beta chain. The target antigen is unknown. The record originates from a study of T cell responses to AZD1222 COVID-19 vaccine. Only in-frame clones appear in the TCRdb table, and some are missing; sequencing was by immunoSEQ multiplex PCR. Among about 150,000 clones listed, 85% to 95% were seen once. J lost 5 bases, V lost 6 bases, and 8 bases had no gene match. Looked up from germline, CDR1 is SGHTA and CDR2 is FQGNSA. This CDR3 region has 14 residues. Overall study results and limits: The donor cohort was predominantly white British with a female majority, and clonal diversity may have been underestimated. Repertoire samples came only from after the peak T cell response.

Material: peripheral blood, obtained on day 0 of AZD1222 vaccination. This receptor was taken from an adult in good health. This rearrangement joins TRBV7-2 to TRBJ1-1; 8 bases map to TRBD1. The CDR3 here is CASRPGGAGTEAFF. The DNA for the CDR3 is TGTGCCAGCAGGCCAGGGGGCGCGGGGACTGAAGCTTTCTTT.